Listed below are T cell receptor beta chains from one sample, sequenced in a study of cytomegalovirus exposure and HLA in healthy donors. The method was immunoSEQ multiplex PCR; TCRdb's version includes in-frame clones alone and lacks a portion of them. This table holds some 71,000 clones, about 73% found once. The sequenced material came from PBMCs. These receptors were collected from a woman aged 45-60 years in good health and CMV-seropositive. CDR3s include the opening cysteine and the closing phenylalanine or tryptophan. The D gene is left open where the match is weak. Rows may omit the clone size; those that give it use once, few, many or a size class.

V gene	J gene	D gene	clone size	CDR3 protein	CDR3 DNA
TRBV28	TRBJ2-7	NA	NA	CASSRGDISYEQYF	TGTGCCAGCAGTCGGGGGGACATCTCCTACGAGCAGTACTTC
TRBV4-1	TRBJ1-5	TRBD1	few	CASSQDLQGVEHF	TGCGCCAGCAGCCAAGATTTGCAGGGGGTGGAGCATTTT
TRBV28	TRBJ2-1	NA	NA	CASIESRDVNEQFF	TGTGCCAGCATCGAAAGCCGGGATGTCAATGAGCAGTTCTTC
TRBV2	TRBJ1-1	NA	few	CASSLYMNTEAFF	TGTGCCAGCAGCCTTTACATGAACACTGAAGCTTTCTTT
TRBV10-3	TRBJ2-2	TRBD2	NA	CAISESTLGGIGELFF	TGTGCCATCAGTGAGTCGACATTGGGAGGGATCGGGGAGCTGTTTTTT
TRBV5-1	TRBJ2-7	NA	few	CASSSSDIGEQYF	TGCGCCAGCAGCTCGTCGGACATCGGCGAGCAGTACTTC
TRBV19	TRBJ1-6	TRBD1	NA	CASSTQGADSPLHF	TGTGCCAGTAGCACGCAGGGGGCAGACTCACCCCTCCACTTT
TRBV30	TRBJ2-2	NA	NA	CAWSDGNTGELFF	TGTGCCTGGAGTGACGGGAACACCGGGGAGCTGTTTTTT
TRBV6-1	TRBJ2-5	TRBD2	few	CASKGLAGDQETQYF	TGTGCCAGCAAGGGACTAGCGGGGGACCAAGAGACCCAGTACTTC
TRBV29-1	TRBJ2-1	NA	NA	CSVAIRGDNEQFF	TGCAGCGTTGCAATCAGGGGAGATAATGAGCAGTTCTTC
TRBV4-3	TRBJ2-1	TRBD2	NA	CASSQVLAGGPAYNEQFF	TGCGCCAGCAGCCAAGTACTAGCGGGGGGGCCCGCCTACAATGAGCAGTTCTTC
TRBV9	TRBJ2-3	TRBD2	once	CASSGTSSTDTQYF	TGTGCCAGCAGCGGGACTAGCAGCACAGATACGCAGTATTTT
TRBV4-2	TRBJ1-5	TRBD1	NA	CASSQDPTGAPNQPQHF	TGTGCCAGCAGCCAAGACCCTACAGGGGCCCCCAATCAGCCCCAGCATTTT
TRBV6-6	TRBJ2-1	NA	NA	CASSLYNEQFF	TGTGCCAGCAGCCTTTACAATGAGCAGTTCTTC
TRBV30	TRBJ1-3	TRBD1	few	CAWSPGQGARGNTIYF	TGTGCCTGGAGTCCCGGACAGGGGGCAAGGGGAAACACCATATATTTT
TRBV29-1	TRBJ2-7	NA	NA	CSVETPGAPYEQYF	TGCAGCGTTGAAACTCCGGGAGCCCCCTACGAGCAGTACTTC
TRBV11-3	TRBJ1-4	NA	NA	CASSLGGPTNEKLFF	TGTGCCAGCAGCTTAGGGGGGCCGACTAATGAAAAACTGTTTTTT
TRBV6-5	TRBJ1-1	NA	NA	CASSRGMNTEAFF	TGTGCCAGCAGTCGCGGGATGAACACTGAAGCTTTCTTT
TRBV27	TRBJ1-3	TRBD1	NA	CASSFQGGYGNTIYF	TGTGCCAGCAGTTTTCAAGGGGGCTATGGAAACACCATATATTTT
TRBV6-5	TRBJ1-3	TRBD1	NA	CASSYWGQGTGNTIYF	TGTGCCAGCAGTTACTGGGGACAGGGTACTGGAAACACCATATATTTT
TRBV5-4	TRBJ1-2	NA	few	CASSLGAGGYTF	TGTGCCAGCAGCTTGGGCGCGGGGGGCTACACCTTC
TRBV2	TRBJ2-1	TRBD2	NA	CASPRSGGAYHEQFF	TGTGCCAGCCCTCGAAGCGGGGGGGCCTACCATGAGCAGTTCTTC
TRBV10-3	TRBJ2-2	NA	NA	CAISESQGENTGELFF	TGTGCCATCAGTGAGTCGCAAGGGGAGAACACCGGGGAGCTGTTTTTT
TRBV15	TRBJ2-7	NA	NA	CATSSRRGPYEQYF	TGTGCCACCAGCAGCAGGAGGGGGCCCTACGAGCAGTACTTC
TRBV27	TRBJ2-5	TRBD1	NA	CASSPGTGVLETQYF	TGTGCCAGCAGTCCCGGGACAGGGGTACTAGAGACCCAGTACTTC
TRBV19	TRBJ1-5	NA	few	CASANSNFNQPQHF	TGTGCCAGTGCAAACAGCAACTTCAATCAGCCCCAGCATTTT
TRBV11-3	TRBJ2-2	TRBD1	many	CASSPGQGFGELFF	TGTGCCAGCAGCCCGGGACAGGGGTTTGGGGAGCTGTTTTTT
TRBV9	TRBJ2-2	NA	NA	CASSVLAAANTGELFF	TGTGCCAGCAGCGTACTAGCAGCGGCGAACACCGGGGAGCTGTTTTTT
TRBV11-2	TRBJ1-5	TRBD1	NA	CASSPDRGQGGQPQHF	TGTGCCAGCAGCCCAGACAGGGGGCAAGGTGGTCAGCCCCAGCATTTT
TRBV5-1	TRBJ2-3	NA	NA	CASSHPGGLWVQSDTQYF	TGCGCCAGCAGCCACCCCGGGGGACTTTGGGTTCAATCAGATACGCAGTATTTT